The following is a T cell receptor beta chain sequence with its context. This clone was observed at least ten times. Its antigen specificity is not known. No much larger clonotype is one base removed from it; base qualities were not supplied. The data belong to a study of Ad26.COV2.S vaccination and SARS-CoV-2 variants (dated by TCRdb to the early 2020s). Regarding the complete study: Donors in the vaccine arm were drawn from COV1001, a phase I-IIa trial of Ad26.COV2.S in healthy adults that was multicentre, randomized, double-blind and placebo-controlled. Sequencing of the TCRbeta repertoire served to evaluate the specificity and breadth of SARS-CoV-2-reactive T cell receptors following Ad26.COV2.S vaccination. Ad26.COV2.S was given intramuscularly at 5x10^10 or 1x10^11 viral particles, as a single shot or as two shots 56 days apart. Throughout the experiments and outcome assessment, investigators stayed blinded to trial group allocation. Participants in the trial were split at random into five groups of five each, receiving low-dose or high-dose Ad26.COV2.S once or twice, or else placebo on both occasions. The TCR-sequenced set comprised roughly 30 samples: approximately 19 Ad26.COV2.S vaccine recipients, 5 placebo recipients and 8 SARS-CoV-2 convalescent individuals. Overall results and qualifications from the work: After vaccination, spike-specific CD8+ and CD4+ T cell responses were reported to show substantial breadth. Spike-specific TCR breadth was higher in Ad26.COV2.S recipients than in placebo recipients (P = 0.0014). Vaccine and placebo recipients had similar non-spike TCR breadth, a finding consistent with the vaccine containing only spike. The study was not powered for comparison of responses between vaccine doses or regimens. The authors noted that total T cell responses may have been underestimated by the TCR breadth and depth analyses.

The CDR3 sequence holds 14 residues, the cysteine and phenylalanine included. The retained sequence is limited to the CDR3, 42 bases, with the frame set at the first base. At the junction V is shortened by 5 bases and J by 7 bases, with 15 bases in between. The germline V gene (reference sequence) yields GTSNPN for CDR1 and SVGIG for CDR2. The immunoSEQ Assay was the method used to sequence TCRbeta CDR3 regions. After extraction, genomic DNA underwent amplification by bias-controlled multiplex PCR, followed by high-throughput sequencing. Under the source paper's analysis protocol: To quantify the absolute abundance of each unique TCRbeta CDR3 region, sequences were collapsed and filtered. T cell fraction was estimated by normalization of TCRbeta template counts to usable DNA, with usable DNA being measured through amplification of reference genes present in all nucleated cells. Repertoire TCRs were annotated as SARS-CoV-2-specific when V gene, CDR3 amino acid sequence and J gene were exactly matched to a known reactive TCR set. The reference SARS-CoV-2 TCR set came from MIRA and was filtered for enrichment in COVID-19-positive ImmuneCODE repertoires, removing public or cross-reactive TCRs. Using the MIRA antigens, annotated TCRs were further analysed by specific ORF or by position within an ORF. Depth was the summed frequency of annotated unique rearrangements, while breadth was defined as annotated unique rearrangements over total unique productive rearrangements. Two-sided Wilcoxon rank-sum tests were applied when comparing TCR breadth between groups. Not all clones reach the TCRdb copy of this immuneACCESS table, which keeps in-frame sequences only. Checked studies attribute under half of the gap to unresolved V genes and leave the rest unexplained. That table furnishes V, J and clone size, whereas the DNA furnished D and trimming. This sample has approximately 480,000 clones in its table, and about 83% of those were observed once. The ten largest clones represent roughly 13% of the sample.

Explained via the paper, the treatment or condition label denotes: 15 to 20 received Ad26.COV2.S at low or high dose, single or two shots; roughly five received placebo; per-sample allocation not given. For vaccine and placebo recipients, the sequenced repertoires came from samples collected on day 63 after the first injection. Between 29 July and 7 August 2020, Cohort 1b enrolled some 25 adults aged 18-55 years at one site in Boston, USA. As a vaccine, Ad26.COV2.S was a replication-incompetent adenovirus type 26 vector that expressed a prefusion-stabilized SARS-CoV-2 spike protein derived from the original Wuhan strain.

The sequenced sample was peripheral blood, obtained in a trial of Ad26.COV2.S vaccine versus placebo. The chain employs TRBV30 and TRBJ1-6; tentative D gene TRBD1, with 5 bases matching. The receptor was derived from a person aged 18 to 59 who received the Ad26.COV2.S COVID-19 vaccine or a placebo. The CDR3 amino acid sequence is: CAWRPGTRNSPLHF. In nucleotides, the sequence is TGTGCCTGGCGCCCCGGGACCAGGAATTCACCCCTCCACTTT.